These 5 T cell receptor beta chains originate from one sample sequenced in a study of blood T cells in healthy people across ages. Primed by a sample-barcoded 5' primer and a J-beta primer mix, a second PCR proceeded for about 6 to 12 cycles. TCRdb used MiXCR to reprocess the 5' RACE reads, holding one entry per CDR3 protein. The sample holds roughly 800,000 distinct CDR3 sequences; 20% to 25% are singletons and the top ten take under 10%. These same records also appear under a second study, on T cells of mothers and their children.

Source material: blood. Receptors were obtained from a boy between 10 and 17 years old in good health.

The rearrangement uses TRBV15 and TRBJ2-1; D may be TRBD1 or TRBD2 (5 bases each). Germline assignment: CDR1 LNHNV and CDR2 YYDKDF (reference sequence). Deletions cut 5 bases from V and 4 bases from J, with 12 bases between. There are 14 residues in the CDR3. The DNA of the CDR3 is TGTGCCACCAGCGGTGGGACCGCGTACAATGAGCAGTTCTTC. It yields the protein CATSGGTAYNEQFF.

The chain employs TRBV6-2 or TRBV6-3 and TRBJ2-7, with D unresolved. In germline, CDR1 is MNHEY, CDR2 SVGEGT. This CDR3 has 14 amino acids. V was pared by 5 bases and J by 5 bases, with 16 bases between. The CDR3 reads CASSPNAEFHEQYF. The DNA of the CDR3 is TGTGCCAGCAGTCCTAATGCGGAATTCCACGAGCAGTACTTC.

This chain joins TRBV11-2 and TRBJ2-3; no firm D call. The V and J ends lost 3 bases and 1 base respectively, with 11 bases between them. The CDR3 sequence is 15 residues long. The germline V gene encodes CDR1 SGHAT and CDR2 FQNNGV. CDR3 residues: CASSFGGLGTDTQYF. The CDR3 DNA reads as TGTGCCAGCAGCTTCGGTGGGCTAGGCACAGATACGCAGTATTTT. Full variable domain (missing parts from reference TRBV11-2 and TRBJ2-3): EAGVAQSPRYKIIEKRQSVAFWCNPISGHATLYWYQQILGQGPKLLIQFQNNGVVDDSQLPKDRFSAERLKGVDSTLKIQPAKLEDSAVYLCASSFGGLGTDTQYFGPGTRLTVL.

In this sample, this clonotype turned up a few times. The V gene is TRBV28, the J gene TRBJ2-3; D may be TRBD1 (5 bases). The V gene lost 6 bases and the J gene lost 1 base, with 11 bases spanning the gap. Germline CDR1 and CDR2: MDHEN and SYDVKM. This CDR3 has 14 residues. CDR3 bases: TGTGCCAGCAGCCGCGACAGACGCACAGATACGCAGTATTTT. Protein: CASSRDRRTDTQYF.

This chain uses TRBV5-1 with TRBJ2-5; TRBD2 agrees at 7 bases. This CDR3 has 15 residues. The germline V gene encodes CDR1 SGHRS and CDR2 YFSETQ. V gave up 4 bases and J gave up 1 base; unmatched junction bases: 7. The CDR3 DNA sequence: TGCGCCAGCAGCCCGGGAGGTGGAATCCAAGAGACCCAGTACTTC. Translation gives CASSPGGGIQETQYF.